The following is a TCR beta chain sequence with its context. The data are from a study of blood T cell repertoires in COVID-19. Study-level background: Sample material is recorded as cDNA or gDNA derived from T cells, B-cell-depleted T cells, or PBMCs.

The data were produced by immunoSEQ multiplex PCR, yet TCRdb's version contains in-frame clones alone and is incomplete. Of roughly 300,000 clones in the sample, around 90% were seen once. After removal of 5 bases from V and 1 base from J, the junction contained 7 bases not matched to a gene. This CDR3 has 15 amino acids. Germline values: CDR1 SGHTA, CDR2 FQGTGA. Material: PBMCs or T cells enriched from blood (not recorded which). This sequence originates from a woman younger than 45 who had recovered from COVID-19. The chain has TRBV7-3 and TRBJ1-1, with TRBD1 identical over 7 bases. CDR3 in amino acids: CASSARTGENTEAFF. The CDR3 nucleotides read TGTGCCAGCAGCGCGCGGACAGGAGAGAACACTGAAGCTTTCTTT.